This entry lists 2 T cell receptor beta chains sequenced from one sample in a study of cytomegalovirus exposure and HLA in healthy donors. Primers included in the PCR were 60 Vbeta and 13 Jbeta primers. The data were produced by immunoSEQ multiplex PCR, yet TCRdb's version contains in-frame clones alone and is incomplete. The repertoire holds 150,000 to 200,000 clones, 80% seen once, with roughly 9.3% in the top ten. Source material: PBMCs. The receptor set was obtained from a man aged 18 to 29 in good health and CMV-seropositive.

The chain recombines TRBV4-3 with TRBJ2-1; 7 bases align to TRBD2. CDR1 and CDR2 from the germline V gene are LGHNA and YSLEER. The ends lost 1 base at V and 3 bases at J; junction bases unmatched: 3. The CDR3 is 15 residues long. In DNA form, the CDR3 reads TGCGCCAGCAGCCAAGGGGGGGGAGTCTACAATGAGCAGTTCTTC. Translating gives CASSQGGGVYNEQFF.

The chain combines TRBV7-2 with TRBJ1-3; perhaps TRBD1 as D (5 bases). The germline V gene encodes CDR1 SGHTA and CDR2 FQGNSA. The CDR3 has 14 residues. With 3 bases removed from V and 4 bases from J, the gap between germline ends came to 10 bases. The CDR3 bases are TGTGCCAGCAGCTTTGGGGCTATGGGAAACACCATATATTTT. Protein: CASSFGAMGNTIYF.